This TCR beta chain is from a study of CD8+CD57+ T cells in acquired aplastic anemia. Study-wide context: Sorted CD4+ and CD8+ cell DNA averaged roughly 3 ug. Overall study results and limits: Some 31 CD8+ CDR3 sequences were shared between patients and controls.

This CDR3 spans 16 amino acids. V was shortened by 3 bases and J by 3 bases, with 20 bases between the two germline ends. Germline V lookup: CDR1 DFQATT, CDR2 SNEGSKA (reference sequence). Genomic DNA constituted the template upon which TCR beta VDJ and CDR3 profiling was performed. TCRdb reprocessed the reads with MiXCR, giving one entry per CDR3 protein. In the table there are 200,000 to 250,000 distinct CDR3 sequences, 65% of which are singletons. Points on this clonotype: Its target is unknown.

Patients sequenced had flow cytometry evidence of CD8+CD57+ cell expansion. No therapy was given to patients before blood sampling. The sequenced sample was sorted CD4+, CD8+, or CD8+CD57+ T cells (not recorded which) from PBMCs. This TCR derives from a human donor with aplastic anemia. V usage is TRBV20-1 and J usage is TRBJ1-2; no firm D call. The DNA for the CDR3 is TGCAGTGCTAGGTTGGGTTACAGAAAACCTTACTATGGCTACACCTTC. It encodes CSARLGYRKPYYGYTF.